This T cell receptor (beta chain) was captured in a study of blood T cell repertoires in COVID-19. Some clones are missing from TCRdb's copy, which holds only in-frame ones; the method was immunoSEQ multiplex PCR. Among under 80,000 clones listed, 79% were seen once. Germline V lookup: CDR1 SQVTM, CDR2 ANQGSEA. The J segment lost 6 bases and the V segment lost 7 bases, leaving 8 bases of the junction unmatched. This CDR3 is built from 13 residues. The TCR was taken from a human donor in a cohort sampled during active COVID-19. The chain links TRBV29-1 to TRBJ2-1, with 8 bases identical to TRBD1. Sequenced input: peripheral blood. The CDR3 DNA sequence: TGCAGCGCGGACAGGGAACGGGGCAATGAGCAGTTCTTC. Translating it yields CSADRERGNEQFF.